The rows below give T cell receptor beta chains drawn from one sample of a study of brain T cells in children with intractable seizures. The method was immunoSEQ multiplex PCR; TCRdb's version includes in-frame clones alone and lacks a portion of them. The sample holds 60,000 to 65,000 clones; more than 95% are singletons and the top ten take 0.3% to 0.45%. Material: peripheral blood, obtained at surgery. The origin of the receptors is a boy in the first two years of life with focal cortical dysplasia and intractable seizures. The CDR3 runs from the conserved cysteine through the conserved F or W. The D gene is left open where the match is weak. The size entry is marked missing in some rows and otherwise reads once, few, many or a size class.

clone size	V gene	D gene	J gene	CDR3 length	CDR3 protein	CDR3 DNA
-	TRBV19	-	TRBJ1-5	13	CASEQGENQPQHF	TGTGCCAGTGAACAGGGCGAGAATCAGCCCCAGCATTTT
-	TRBV7-9	TRBD1	TRBJ2-7	14	CASSLGQGAYEQYF	TGTGCCAGCAGCTTAGGACAGGGGGCCTACGAGCAGTACTTC
-	TRBV19	-	TRBJ2-3	12	CASSIRADTQYF	TGTGCCAGTAGTATCAGGGCAGATACGCAGTATTTT
-	TRBV4-1	TRBD2	TRBJ2-2	17	CASSQTRLAGVTGELFF	TGCGCCAGCAGCCAAACCCGACTAGCGGGAGTCACCGGGGAGCTGTTTTTT
-	TRBV2	TRBD1	TRBJ1-3	14	CASRRQGAGNTIYF	TGTGCCAGCAGGAGACAGGGAGCCGGAAACACCATATATTTT
-	TRBV19	-	TRBJ1-5	13	CASSIASRQPQHF	TGTGCCAGTAGTATTGCCAGTAGGCAGCCCCAGCATTTT
-	TRBV18	TRBD1	TRBJ2-7	14	CASSRRDRVNEQYF	TGTGCCAGCTCACGACGGGACAGGGTCAACGAGCAGTACTTC
-	TRBV5-1	-	TRBJ2-3	16	CASSLVLAGLTDTQYF	TGCGCCAGCAGCTTGGTCTTGGCAGGCCTCACAGATACGCAGTATTTT
-	TRBV30	TRBD2	TRBJ2-7	16	CAWIIGFSGGPYEQYF	TGTGCCTGGATAATAGGGTTTAGCGGGGGGCCATACGAGCAGTACTTC
-	TRBV5-1	TRBD2	TRBJ2-7	18	CASSLPGLAGGSSYEQYF	TGCGCCAGCAGCTTGCCGGGACTAGCGGGAGGGAGCTCCTACGAGCAGTACTTC
-	TRBV19	-	TRBJ1-2	16	CASIIRQEIGDYGYTF	TGTGCCAGTATCATACGACAGGAGATAGGGGACTATGGCTACACCTTC
-	TRBV9	TRBD2	TRBJ2-7	16	CASSVGLAGGLLEQYF	TGTGCCAGCAGCGTAGGACTAGCGGGAGGACTCCTGGAGCAGTACTTC
-	TRBV6-5	-	TRBJ1-1	15	CASSYYPRVNTEAFF	TGTGCCAGCAGTTACTATCCCCGGGTGAACACTGAAGCTTTCTTT
-	TRBV2	TRBD1	TRBJ1-2	13	CASRGQGDYGYTF	TGTGCCAGCAGAGGACAGGGTGACTATGGCTACACCTTC
-	TRBV2	-	TRBJ1-3	15	CASSDKGTPQDTIYF	TGTGCCAGCAGTGACAAGGGTACCCCGCAAGACACCATATATTTT
-	TRBV18	-	TRBJ2-3	17	CASSPQGRGVHTDTQYF	TGTGCCAGCTCACCCCAAGGCAGGGGGGTCCACACAGATACGCAGTATTTT
-	TRBV5-8	TRBD1	TRBJ1-1	16	CASSWTGGEGYTEAFF	TGTGCCAGCAGCTGGACAGGGGGCGAAGGGTACACTGAAGCTTTCTTT
-	TRBV28	-	TRBJ2-7	14	CANWCWQLSYEQYF	TGTGCCAACTGGTGTTGGCAGTTGTCCTACGAGCAGTACTTC
-	TRBV9	TRBD1	TRBJ1-2	15	CASSVGQGYGYGYTF	TGTGCCAGCAGCGTGGGACAGGGGTACGGCTATGGCTACACCTTC
-	TRBV6-5	TRBD1	TRBJ2-1	14	CASSSRQGLNEQFF	TGTGCCAGCAGTTCTCGACAGGGGTTGAATGAGCAGTTCTTC
-	TRBV9	-	TRBJ2-3	16	CASSVDGYGAPDTQYF	TGTGCCAGCAGCGTAGATGGGTACGGGGCCCCAGATACGCAGTATTTT
once	TRBV12-5	-	TRBJ2-2	14	CASGQGVNTGELFF	TGTGCTAGTGGACAGGGAGTGAACACCGGGGAGCTGTTTTTT
-	TRBV27	-	TRBJ1-4	15	CASSLSGCRGEKLFF	TGTGCCAGCAGTTTATCAGGATGTAGAGGTGAAAAACTGTTTTTT
-	TRBV7-6	TRBD2	TRBJ2-7	15	CASSSTSGHSYEQYF	TGTGCCAGCAGCTCGACTAGCGGACACTCCTACGAGCAGTACTTC
few	TRBV9	-	TRBJ1-5	15	CASSATGASNQPQHF	TGTGCCAGCAGCGCGACGGGAGCCAGCAATCAGCCCCAGCATTTT
-	TRBV9	TRBD2	TRBJ2-1	20	CASSVGGGLAGSSFYNEQFF	TGTGCCAGCAGCGTGGGCGGGGGACTAGCGGGATCCTCTTTTTACAATGAGCAGTTCTTC
-	TRBV6-5	TRBD1	TRBJ2-1	15	CASRPSGTGYNEQFF	TGTGCCAGCAGACCCTCCGGGACAGGGTACAATGAGCAGTTCTTC
-	TRBV4-1	-	TRBJ1-1	13	CASSQELDPEAFF	TGCGCCAGCAGCCAAGAACTAGATCCTGAAGCTTTCTTT
-	TRBV11-2	-	TRBJ2-3	13	CASSLGTTDTQYF	TGTGCCAGCAGCTTAGGGACCACAGATACGCAGTATTTT
-	TRBV10-3	-	TRBJ1-2	19	CAISESLPARPGTAYGYTF	TGTGCCATCAGTGAGTCGCTGCCCGCAAGACCAGGGACTGCTTATGGCTACACCTTC
-	TRBV4-3	TRBD1	TRBJ1-6	15	CASSQRDRANSPLHF	TGCGCCAGCAGCCAACGGGACAGGGCCAATTCACCCCTCCACTTT
-	TRBV7-2	TRBD2	TRBJ2-3	15	CASTIAGGGTDTQYF	TGTGCCAGCACTATAGCGGGAGGGGGCACAGATACGCAGTATTTT
-	TRBV4-1	-	TRBJ1-5	18	CASSQPHPMTGRNQPQHF	TGCGCCAGCAGCCAACCTCACCCCATGACAGGCAGAAATCAGCCCCAGCATTTT
-	TRBV6-6	TRBD1	TRBJ1-2	15	CASSQGALFNYGYTF	TGTGCCAGCAGTCAGGGGGCATTATTTAACTATGGCTACACCTTC
once	TRBV7-8	-	TRBJ1-3	15	CASSPTRLSGNTIYF	TGTGCCAGCAGCCCTACACGGCTCTCTGGAAACACCATATATTTT
-	TRBV3-1/TRBV3-2	-	TRBJ1-1	12	CASSQDYTEAFF	TGTGCCAGCAGCCAAGATTATACCGAAGCTTTCTTT
-	TRBV19	-	TRBJ1-1	14	CASGAGLMNTEAFF	TGTGCCAGTGGTGCAGGGCTAATGAACACTGAAGCTTTCTTT
-	TRBV5-4	TRBD1	TRBJ2-1	14	CASSFRTGDGEQFF	TGTGCCAGCAGCTTTCGTACAGGGGACGGTGAGCAGTTCTTC
-	TRBV28	-	TRBJ2-7	14	CASRLGRPSYEQYF	TGTGCCAGCAGACTCGGGCGGCCCTCCTACGAGCAGTACTTC
-	TRBV9	-	TRBJ2-7	15	CASSKGGTVPYEQYF	TGTGCCAGCAGCAAGGGGGGGACCGTACCCTACGAGCAGTACTTC
-	TRBV5-5	TRBD2	TRBJ2-1	16	CASSPPAGGRYNEQFF	TGTGCCAGCAGCCCGCCGGCGGGGGGGCGTTACAATGAGCAGTTCTTC
-	TRBV9	TRBD2	TRBJ2-1	17	CASSVAPRSGGEDEQFF	TGTGCCAGCAGCGTAGCCCCCAGGTCGGGAGGAGAGGATGAGCAGTTCTTC
-	TRBV11-3	-	TRBJ2-1	15	CASSLGPGANNEQFF	TGTGCCAGCAGCTTAGGGCCCGGGGCGAACAATGAGCAGTTCTTC
-	TRBV20-1	-	TRBJ1-3	15	CSASVGAVGGNTIYF	TGCAGTGCAAGTGTGGGGGCAGTGGGTGGAAACACCATATATTTT
-	TRBV10-1	-	TRBJ2-2	19	CANFLEYWGPRWMHGELFF	TGCGCCAACTTCCTAGAATATTGGGGTCCCCGCTGGATGCACGGGGAGCTGTTTTTT
-	TRBV3-1/TRBV3-2	-	TRBJ2-5	11	CASSQVQTQYF	TGTGCCAGCAGCCAAGTCCAGACCCAGTACTTC
few	TRBV28	-	TRBJ1-2	15	CASSLGTATNYGYTF	TGTGCCAGCAGTCTAGGGACGGCTACTAACTATGGCTACACCTTC
-	TRBV15	-	TRBJ2-7	16	CATSRDRAGGSYEQYF	TGTGCCACCAGCAGAGATCGGGCAGGGGGGTCCTACGAGCAGTACTTC
-	TRBV7-3	TRBD2	TRBJ2-3	16	CASSLRVAGGIDTQYF	TGTGCCAGCAGCTTAAGGGTAGCGGGAGGGATAGATACGCAGTATTTT
-	TRBV12-3/TRBV12-4	-	TRBJ1-2	13	CASSLPGAYGYTF	TGTGCCAGCAGCCTCCCGGGAGCCTATGGCTACACCTTC
-	TRBV29-1	-	TRBJ2-2	13	CSVERGSTGELFF	TGCAGCGTCGAACGGGGTAGCACCGGGGAGCTGTTTTTT
-	TRBV10-1	TRBD2	TRBJ2-3	14	CASSAGTSFDTQYF	TGCGCCAGCAGCGCCGGGACTAGCTTTGATACGCAGTATTTT
-	TRBV20-1	-	TRBJ2-1	16	CSASHVRRRSSNEQFF	TGCAGTGCTAGTCATGTTAGACGGAGATCTTCAAATGAGCAGTTCTTC
-	TRBV7-6	-	TRBJ2-5	14	CASSHLGSQETQYF	TGTGCCAGCAGCCATCTTGGGTCGCAAGAGACCCAGTACTTC
few	TRBV10-3	-	TRBJ1-2	14	CATSTVGEDYGYTF	TGTGCCACCTCAACGGTTGGTGAGGACTATGGCTACACCTTC
-	TRBV15	TRBD1	TRBJ1-5	15	CATSRGTGPNQPQHF	TGTGCCACCAGCAGAGGGACAGGGCCAAATCAGCCCCAGCATTTT
-	TRBV4-2	-	TRBJ2-1	15	CASSQDPDGYNEQFF	TGTGCCAGCAGCCAAGATCCGGACGGGTACAATGAGCAGTTCTTC
-	TRBV5-4	TRBD2	TRBJ2-3	16	CASSPGLAGTTDTQYF	TGTGCCAGCAGCCCGGGACTAGCGGGAACCACAGATACGCAGTATTTT
-	TRBV6-5	-	TRBJ2-5	13	CASSHPDDVTQYF	TGTGCCAGCAGTCACCCGGATGACGTGACCCAGTACTTC